These 2 T cell receptor beta chains came from one sample sequenced in a study of blood T cell repertoires in COVID-19. Profiling relied on immunoSEQ multiplex PCR, and the TCRdb table lists in-frame clones only, not all of them. This table holds 150,000 to 200,000 clones, around 80% found once. Sample: PBMCs or T cells enriched from blood (not recorded which). The receptors shown here come from a man in his fifties or sixties who had recovered from COVID-19.

V is TRBV5-1 and J is TRBJ2-7; TRBD2 might be the D (6 bases). This CDR3 contains 13 residues. Trimming removed 4 bases from V and 5 bases from J, with 13 bases in between. The germline V gene encodes CDR1 SGHRS and CDR2 YFSETQ. In DNA form, the CDR3 reads TGCGCCAGCAGCACCCGTGGCGGGGACGAGCAGTACTTC. Residues: CASSTRGGDEQYF.

This chain connects TRBV18 to TRBJ2-5, with 7 bases matching TRBD2. From germline, CDR1 is KGHSH and CDR2 LQKENI. There are 19 residues in the CDR3. Trimming removed 0 bases from V and 2 bases from J; junction bases left unmatched: 15. CDR3 sequence reads: CASSPPPPPLGGLQETQYF. In nucleotides, the CDR3 is TGTGCCAGCTCACCACCTCCTCCTCCCCTGGGGGGACTACAAGAGACCCAGTACTTC.